These 25 T cell receptor beta chains originate from one sample sequenced in a study of control samples from healthy donors and cancer patients (dated by TCRdb to 2020 to 2021). The library came from the immunoSEQ multiplex PCR assay. What TCRdb holds here is the immuneACCESS table cut down to in-frame rearrangements. Part of the clones is not present; checked against another copy, under half of the missing clones reflect an unresolved V gene, and the others are unexplained. The sample yields about 250,000 clones; roughly 87% were counted once. About 14% of the sample rests with the top ten. Sequencing was carried out using PBMCs. Receptor source: a woman aged 60 to 75 with lung cancer.

This clone was counted a few times. The chain uses TRBV11-3 and TRBJ2-1; 13 bases are shared with TRBD2. V trimming: 8 bases; J trimming: 4 bases; junction bases outside the gene matches: 11. Germline CDR1 is SGHNT and CDR2 is YENEEA. The CDR3 totals 17 residues. CDR3 sequence (DNA): TGTGCCAGCGCGAGGACTAGCGGGAGTGTAGGGTACAATGAGCAGTTCTTC. Its protein product is CASARTSGSVGYNEQFF.

The CDR3 loop reads CASSRREEVLWETQYF. CDR3 in DNA: TGTGCCAGTAGTAGAAGGGAGGAGGTTCTTTGGGAGACCCAGTACTTC. This chain links TRBV19 with TRBJ2-5; TRBD2 is a possible D gene (6 bases). The CDR3 spans 16 residues. Germline V lookup: CDR1 LNHDA, CDR2 SQIVND (reference sequence). V gave up 4 bases and J gave up 5 bases, with 20 bases separating them.

This chain connects TRBV10-3 to TRBJ1-5; TRBD1 aligns across 8 bases. This CDR3 is built from 14 residues. J was trimmed by 2 bases and V by 4 bases; bases with no gene match: 1. The germline V gene has CDR1 ENHRY and CDR2 SYGVKD. The chain's CDR3 is CAISATGGNQPQHF. The CDR3 bases are TGTGCCATCAGTGCGACAGGGGGCAATCAGCCCCAGCATTTT.

CDR3 amino acids: CATSRDFPPDTQYF. For the CDR3, the DNA is TGTGCCACCAGCAGAGATTTCCCTCCAGATACGCAGTATTTT. This chain joins TRBV15 and TRBJ2-3; unclear D gene. This CDR3 has 14 amino acids. Germline loops: CDR1 LNHNV, CDR2 YYDKDF (reference sequence). The V gene lost 0 bases and the J gene lost 4 bases, with 8 bases spanning the gap.

The V and J genes are TRBV5-5 and TRBJ1-2, with D tentatively TRBD1 (5 bases). Trimming stripped 4 bases from V and 7 bases from J, with 14 bases between. CDR3 size: 13 residues. Germline assignment: CDR1 SGHKS and CDR2 YYEKEE (reference sequence). CDR3 nucleotides: TGTGCCAGCAGCCTAATAGGGGAGGGTGGCTACACCTTC. The encoded protein is CASSLIGEGGYTF. The full variable domain, its missing parts supplied by reference TRBV5-5 and TRBJ1-2, is DAGVTQSPTHLIKTRGQQVTLRCSPISGHKSVSWYQQVLGQGPQFIFQYYEKEERGRGNFPDRFSARQFPNYSSELNVNALLLGDSALYLCASSLIGEGGYTFGSGTRLTVV.

The chain is built from TRBV9 and TRBJ2-5; D unclear. CDR1 and CDR2 (germline): SGDLS, YYNGEE. The CDR3 spans 12 residues. The V end was cut by 3 bases, the J end by 2 bases, with 5 bases between. CDR3 residues: CASSAQQETQYF. CDR3 sequence (DNA): TGTGCCAGCAGCGCTCAACAAGAGACCCAGTACTTC.

This clone was recorded once. This chain joins TRBV5-1 and TRBJ2-5; tentative D call: TRBD2 (6 bases). V shed 9 bases and J shed 5 bases, with 14 bases lying between them. This CDR3 spans 12 amino acids. From germline, CDR1 is SGHRS and CDR2 YFSETQ. CDR3 loop: CATRGTLETQYF. The CDR3 DNA sequence: TGCGCCACCCGGGGGACTCTGGAGACCCAGTACTTC.

This chain joins TRBV30 and TRBJ1-5; D is ambiguous. The V gene's germline CDR1 is GTSNPN and CDR2 SVGIG (reference sequence). V was cut by 5 bases and J by 7 bases, with 9 bases left in between. The CDR3 runs 11 residues. CDR3 DNA sequence: TGTGCCTGGGGCGTGGAGCAGCCCCAGCATTTT. Its translation: CAWGVEQPQHF. Combining the CDR3 with reference TRBV30 and TRBJ1-5 gives the whole variable domain SQTIHQWPATLVQPVGSPLSLECTVEGTSNPNLYWYRQAAGRGLQLLFYSVGIGQISSEVPQNLSASRPQDRQFILSSKKLLLSDSGFYLCAWGVEQPQHFGDGTRLSIL.

The chain has TRBV7-9 and TRBJ2-3, with a possible D match to TRBD1 (5 bases). Germline V gene data show CDR1 as SEHNR and CDR2 as FQNEAQ (reference sequence). V gave up 9 bases and J gave up 2 bases, with 9 bases separating them. The CDR3 runs to 12 residues. The CDR3 nucleotides are TGTGCCAGTAGCAGGGACACAGATACGCAGTATTTT. Amino acid sequence: CASSRDTDTQYF.

The table lists this clone with a count of one. The chain employs TRBV3-1 (or the pseudogene TRBV3-2) and TRBJ2-7, with TRBD2 identical over 8 bases. The CDR3 extends over 12 amino acids. CDR1 and CDR2 (germline): LGHDT, YNNKEL (reference sequence). V lost 2 bases to trimming and J lost 6 bases; unmatched junction nucleotides: 0. CDR3: CASSQREGEQYF. Written as DNA, the CDR3 is TGTGCCAGCAGCCAACGGGAGGGCGAGCAGTACTTC.

This clone was found many times. The V and J genes are TRBV7-8 and TRBJ1-5; D is unclear. Germline V gene data show CDR1 as SGHVS and CDR2 as FQNEAQ. V gave up 5 bases and J gave up 1 base, with 9 bases separating them. This CDR3 is built from 14 residues. The CDR3 DNA reads as TGTGCCAGCAGCGCTACGAGGAGCAATCAGCCCCAGCATTTT. It yields the protein CASSATRSNQPQHF.

V gene TRBV5-1 combines with J gene TRBJ2-7; 7 nucleotides align to TRBD2. The CDR3 spans 15 residues. Germline values: CDR1 SGHRS, CDR2 YFSETQ. V dropped 0 bases and J dropped 3; count of bases not matched to a gene: 6. The CDR3 region has the DNA TGCGCCAGCAGCTTGGCTAGCGGCAGTCTCTACGAGCAGTACTTC. Its protein product is CASSLASGSLYEQYF.

The rearrangement uses TRBV7-3 and TRBJ2-2; 14 bases are shared with TRBD2. This CDR3 has 18 residues. With 4 bases clipped from V and 1 base from J, the junction kept 5 bases outside the gene matches. Germline values: CDR1 SGHTA, CDR2 FQGTGA. The CDR3 loop reads CASSSGLAGELNTGELFF. In nucleotides, the CDR3 is TGTGCCAGCAGCTCGGGACTAGCGGGGGAATTGAACACCGGGGAGCTGTTTTTT.

V gene TRBV15 combines with J gene TRBJ1-5; possible D gene TRBD1, 5 bases. Trimming stripped 2 bases from V and 6 bases from J, with 20 bases between. Germline CDR1 LNHNV, CDR2 YYDKDF (reference sequence). CDR3 size: 17 residues. The CDR3 protein is CATSRFETWQGGQPQHF. The CDR3 DNA follows: TGTGCCACCAGCAGATTTGAAACCTGGCAGGGCGGTCAGCCCCAGCATTTT.

The chain employs TRBV7-3 and TRBJ2-2; D gene unclear. Trimming shortened V by 5 bases and J by 1 base, and 8 bases separated the two germline ends. Germline V CDR1 and CDR2: SGHTA, FQGTGA. The CDR3 loop spans 14 amino acids. As DNA, the CDR3 is TGTGCCAGCAGCGACTCTGGGAACACCGGGGAGCTGTTTTTT. It encodes CASSDSGNTGELFF.

In its sample, this clone was seen a few times. CDR3 in DNA: TGTGCCAGCGGCCCGAGAGTAGCGGAGACCCAGTACTTC. It is translated as CASGPRVAETQYF. The chain has TRBV28 and TRBJ2-5; D is possibly TRBD2 (5 bases). The CDR3 loop spans 13 amino acids. Germline V lookup: CDR1 MDHEN, CDR2 SYDVKM. The germline V and J ends were trimmed by 8 bases and 5 bases, with 15 bases remaining between them.

J is TRBJ1-4 and V is TRBV5-1; the match to TRBD1 covers 10 bases. The CDR3 length is 14 residues. With 4 bases clipped from V and 8 bases from J, the junction kept 5 bases outside the gene matches. Germline V lookup: CDR1 SGHRS, CDR2 YFSETQ. CDR3 sequence (DNA): TGCGCCAGCAGCCGGGACAGGGGACGCGAAAAACTGTTTTTT. It codes for CASSRDRGREKLFF.

The chain is built from TRBV24-1 and TRBJ2-7, with 7 bases aligning to TRBD2. This CDR3 is 14 amino acids long. V was clipped by 2 bases and J by 4 bases; unmatched bases: 4. Germline V gene lookup returns CDR1 KGHDR and CDR2 SFDVKD. CDR3 in DNA: TGTGCCACCAGTGATTCCCGGGAGGATTACGAGCAGTACTTC. Protein: CATSDSREDYEQYF.

This sequence joins TRBV7-3 and TRBJ2-3, with TRBD2 matching 9 bases. Germline V CDR1 and CDR2: SGHTA, FQGTGA. This CDR3 is 15 amino acids long. V lost 7 bases to trimming and J lost 10 bases; unmatched junction nucleotides: 15. CDR3 residues: CASMQMAGGPGAQYF. CDR3 sequence (DNA): TGTGCCAGCATGCAGATGGCGGGAGGGCCCGGAGCGCAGTATTTT. Looking up the rest from reference TRBV7-3 and TRBJ2-3 gives the full variable domain: GAGVSQTPSNKVTEKGKYVELRCDPISGHTALYWYRQSLGQGPEFLIYFQGTGAADDSGLPNDRFFAVRPEGSVSTLKIQRTERGDSAVYLCASMQMAGGPGAQYFGPGTRLTVL.

Only one count was recorded for this clone. This chain links TRBV19 with TRBJ1-2; 7 bases are a match to TRBD1. The CDR3 runs to 14 residues. The ends lost 5 bases at V and 1 base at J; junction bases unmatched: 4. From germline, CDR1 is LNHDA and CDR2 SQIVND (reference sequence). CDR3 sequence (DNA): TGTGCCAGTAGTTCCGCAGGGGGTAACTATGGCTACACCTTC. Translation gives CASSSAGGNYGYTF.

V usage is TRBV10-3 and J usage is TRBJ1-5; D might be TRBD1 (6 bases). The CDR3 consists of 17 residues. V was trimmed by 11 bases and J by 5 bases, leaving 28 bases between them. Germline CDR1 reads ENHRY; CDR2 reads SYGVKD. DNA of the CDR3: TGTGCCTTCGACGGCCCTAGACAGGTTAGGGATTATCAGCCCCAGCATTTT. It yields the protein CAFDGPRQVRDYQPQHF.

The chain uses TRBV7-9 and TRBJ2-2; D gene unclear. Germline CDR1 reads SEHNR; CDR2 reads FQNEAQ (reference sequence). The V gene lost 3 bases and the J gene lost 2 bases, with 7 bases spanning the gap. This CDR3 has 14 amino acids. The CDR3 reads CASSFLRNTGELFF. The CDR3 nucleotides are TGTGCCAGCAGCTTTCTAAGAAACACCGGGGAGCTGTTTTTT.

This rearrangement joins TRBV19 to TRBJ2-1; a possible D gene is TRBD2 (7 bases). The germline V gene has CDR1 LNHDA and CDR2 SQIVND (reference sequence). This CDR3 is built from 15 residues. V lost 3 bases and J lost 4, with 13 bases in between. The CDR3 is CASSINGGTYNEQFF. CDR3 bases: TGTGCCAGTAGTATCAACGGGGGGACATACAATGAGCAGTTCTTC.

The chain uses TRBV6-6 and TRBJ2-1, with TRBD2 matching over 10 bases. CDR1 is MNHNY, CDR2 SVGAGI, per germline (reference sequence). The CDR3 covers 17 residues. After removal of 5 bases from V and 8 bases from J, the junction contained 15 bases not matched to a gene. This CDR3 is CASSQRVAGGQRDEQFF. As DNA, the CDR3 is TGTGCCAGCAGTCAAAGGGTAGCGGGAGGACAGAGGGATGAGCAGTTCTTC.

The V gene is TRBV5-8, the J gene TRBJ1-6; D gene unclear. V lost 7 bases, J lost 3 bases, and 8 bases lay in between. This CDR3 is 13 amino acids long. Germline CDR1 reads SGHTS; CDR2 reads YDEGEE. CDR3 bases: TGTGCCAGCGCACAGAACTATAATTCACCCCTCCACTTT. Its protein is CASAQNYNSPLHF. Full variable domain (missing parts from reference TRBV5-8 and TRBJ1-6): EAGVTQSPTHLIKTRGQQATLRCSPISGHTSVYWYQQALGLGLQFLLWYDEGEERNRGNFPPRFSGRQFPNYSSELNVNALELEDSALYLCASAQNYNSPLHFGNGTRLTVT.